This TCR beta chain was captured in a study of blood T cell repertoires in COVID-19. The CDR3 covers 12 residues. Trimming removed 4 bases from V and 10 bases from J, with 14 bases in between. Looked up from germline, CDR1 is SGHTS and CDR2 is YDEGEE. Sequencing used immunoSEQ multiplex PCR; TCRdb keeps in-frame clones, though not all of them. The sample lists over 150,000 clones; 84% were seen once. The material sequenced was peripheral blood. This clonotype was sampled from a man between 18 and 29 years old with active or convalescent COVID-19. The chain uses TRBV5-8 and TRBJ1-1, with unresolved D. The CDR3 region has the DNA TGTGCCAGCAGCCTTCGGTTCACCCGAGCTTTCTTT. Protein product: CASSLRFTRAFF.